The clone carrying this T cell receptor (beta chain) occurred once. Its matching antigen is unknown. CDR3 size: 14 residues. Per germline, CDR1 MNHEY and CDR2 SVGAGI. The germline V and J ends were trimmed by 5 bases and 1 base, with 11 bases remaining between them. This record comes from a study of cytomegalovirus exposure and HLA in healthy donors. About the study: The 120 validation repertoires used the same platform as the approximately 700 first-cohort repertoires (as reported by a later analysis).

The donors were part of the roughly 120-subject validation cohort, which stood apart from the 666-subject first cohort. Profiling relied on immunoSEQ multiplex PCR, and the TCRdb table lists in-frame clones only, not all of them. The table records around 250,000 clones, around 90% of them present only once. Overall study results and limits: Researchers reported that a few CMV-associated chains were confirmed in vitro as CMV antigen-specific. Most TCR sequences were rare, but some public TCRs occurred in many donors.

The specimen was PBMCs. The gene calls are TRBV6-5 and TRBJ1-1, with D perhaps TRBD1 (5 bases). The source is a woman younger than 35 in good health and CMV-seronegative. The CDR3 bases are TGTGCCAGCAGTGGCAGGGCCGGGAACACTGAAGCTTTCTTT. Protein sequence: CASSGRAGNTEAFF.